The 25 T cell receptor beta chains below all came from one sample that was sequenced in a study of shared clonotypes between healthy human individuals. Sequencing was performed with immunoSEQ multiplex PCR; in TCRdb, only in-frame clones are kept and a portion is missing. The table records 1.4 million or so clones, approximately 98.5% of them present only once. Sequencing used naive CD4+ T cells sorted from blood. Subset denoted: CD45RA+ positively selected. Receptors were obtained from a man between 25 and 39 years old in good health.

The CDR3 DNA is TGTGCCAGCAGCCCCGGAGATCTAGCGGTCCCAGGGGGGGAGACCCAGTACTTC. Residues: CASSPGDLAVPGGETQYF. The chain employs TRBV5-6 and TRBJ2-5; perhaps D is TRBD1 or TRBD2 (7 bases each). Trimming removed 4 bases at V and 5 bases at J, with 27 bases between. CDR1 is SGHDT and CDR2 is YYEEEE in the germline V gene. The CDR3 totals 18 residues. The whole variable domain, remainder taken from reference TRBV5-6 and TRBJ2-5, is DAGVTQSPTHLIKTRGQQVTLRCSPKSGHDTVSWYQQALGQGPQFIFQYYEEEERQRGNFPDRFSGHQFPNYSSELNVNALLLGDSALYLCASSPGDLAVPGGETQYFGPGTRLLVL.

The rearrangement links TRBV2 to TRBJ2-3, with D hard to call. The CDR3 runs 13 residues. V lost 4 bases to trimming and J lost 2 bases, with 7 bases between them. CDR1 and CDR2 (germline): SNHLY, FYNNEI. The DNA of the CDR3 is TGTGCCAGCAGTGGGTTCCCCACAGATACGCAGTATTTT. Protein sequence: CASSGFPTDTQYF.

The gene calls are TRBV28 and TRBJ2-7; 8 positions agree with TRBD2. The CDR3 consists of 16 residues. Germline assignment: CDR1 MDHEN and CDR2 SYDVKM. With V trimmed by 1 base and J by 0 bases, 5 bases remained unmatched. CDR3 in DNA: TGTGCCAGCAGTTTATCCGGGAGGGCGAGCTCCTACGAGCAGTACTTC. As protein: CASSLSGRASSYEQYF.

CDR3 protein: CASSRTINEQFF. The CDR3 DNA reads as TGTGCCAGCAGCCGGACTATCAATGAGCAGTTCTTC. The chain uses TRBV7-2 and TRBJ2-1; a possible D gene is TRBD2 (6 bases). CDR3 length equals 12 residues. Germline values: CDR1 SGHTA, CDR2 FQGNSA. The V end was cut by 5 bases, the J end by 6 bases, with 8 bases between.

This clone is a singleton in its sample. The rearrangement uses TRBV2 and TRBJ2-1; perhaps TRBD2 as D (6 bases). Trimming took 4 bases from V and 7 from J, leaving 8 bases between them. In germline, CDR1 is SNHLY, CDR2 FYNNEI. The CDR3 extends over 12 amino acids. The CDR3 sequence: CASSVGGNEQFF. CDR3 coding DNA: TGTGCCAGCAGTGTCGGGGGTAATGAGCAGTTCTTC.

J is TRBJ2-7 and V is TRBV11-3; 10 positions match TRBD1. The CDR3 runs 16 residues. Trimming at V came to 0 bases and at J to 4 bases, leaving 6 bases not matched to a gene. Germline V gene sequence: CDR1 SGHNT, CDR2 YENEEA. The CDR3 here is CASSLDRDRGKYEQYF. CDR3 DNA sequence: TGTGCCAGCAGCTTAGATCGGGACAGGGGAAAGTACGAGCAGTACTTC.

The rearrangement uses TRBV9 and TRBJ2-7, with 10 bases aligning to TRBD1. The V gene's germline CDR1 is SGDLS and CDR2 YYNGEE. Trimming at V came to 3 bases and at J to 4 bases, leaving 7 bases not matched to a gene. This CDR3 is 15 amino acids long. In nucleotides, the CDR3 is TGTGCCAGCAGCGCCAATGTGGGACAGGGGTACGAGCAGTACTTC. As protein: CASSANVGQGYEQYF.

The chain uses TRBV15 and TRBJ1-5, with TRBD1 matching over 7 bases. The J segment lost 6 bases and the V segment lost 3 bases, leaving 8 bases of the junction unmatched. CDR1 is LNHNV and CDR2 is YYDKDF in the germline V gene (reference sequence). The CDR3 is 15 amino acids. The CDR3 DNA reads as TGTGCCACCAGCAGGACCGACAGGGTGGTTCAGCCCCAGCATTTT. Translated: CATSRTDRVVQPQHF. Together with reference TRBV15 and TRBJ1-5, the CDR3 gives the full variable domain: DAMVIQNPRYQVTQFGKPVTLSCSQTLNHNVMYWYQQKSSQAPKLLFHYYDKDFNNEADTPDNFQSRRPNTSFCFLDIRSPGLGDTAMYLCATSRTDRVVQPQHFGDGTRLSIL.

This rearrangement joins TRBV7-2 to TRBJ1-5; no reliable D call. The germline gives CDR1 SGHTA, CDR2 FQGNSA. V gave up 3 bases and J gave up 4 bases, with 10 bases separating them. The CDR3 extends over 14 amino acids. The CDR3 spells CASSLGRNNQPQHF. In nucleotides, the CDR3 is TGTGCCAGCAGCTTGGGCAGAAATAATCAGCCCCAGCATTTT.

This chain links TRBV5-4 with TRBJ2-7, with 9 bases fitting TRBD1. The germline gives CDR1 SGHNT, CDR2 YYREEE (reference sequence). The CDR3 sequence is 16 residues long. J was trimmed by 3 bases and V by 1 base; bases with no gene match: 8. The CDR3 DNA reads as TGTGCCAGCAGCTTGTGGAATCGACAGGGGGTCTACGAGCAGTACTTC. It yields the protein CASSLWNRQGVYEQYF.

The chain recombines TRBV10-1 with TRBJ2-1, with 11 bases lining up with TRBD2. The trim removed 8 bases at V and 3 bases at J, leaving 0 bases unmatched. There are 13 residues in the CDR3. Germline V CDR1 and CDR2: WNHNN, SYGVQD (reference sequence). The CDR3 DNA reads as TGCGCCAGCGGACTAGCGGGCTACAATGAGCAGTTCTTC. Translated: CASGLAGYNEQFF.

The chain combines TRBV19 with TRBJ2-5, with TRBD2 as a possible D gene (6 bases). The CDR3 spans 17 residues. Looked up from germline, CDR1 is LNHDA and CDR2 is SQIVND (reference sequence). Trimming pared 6 bases from V and 5 bases from J, leaving 25 bases between. This CDR3 reads CASSQSRGWGVRETQYF. CDR3 bases: TGTGCCAGTAGCCAATCCCGGGGTTGGGGGGTACGGGAGACCCAGTACTTC.

The chain recombines TRBV6-5 with TRBJ2-2; the D call may be TRBD1 or TRBD2 (5 bases each). The CDR3 covers 15 residues. Germline CDR1 and CDR2: MNHEY and SVGAGI. The ends were cut back, 6 bases at V and 5 bases at J, with 16 bases in the middle. The CDR3 coding sequence is TGTGCCAGCAGCAACTGGGGACGGAGGACCGGGGAGCTGTTTTTT. This gives the protein CASSNWGRRTGELFF.

The chain carries TRBV5-1 and TRBJ1-2; D call uncertain. Per the germline V gene, CDR1 is SGHRS and CDR2 is YFSETQ. The CDR3 sequence is 15 residues long. Trimming removed 1 base from V and 5 bases from J, with 15 bases in between. This CDR3 is CASSLNLANGYGYTF. The CDR3 DNA sequence: TGCGCCAGCAGCTTGAATTTAGCTAATGGGTATGGCTACACCTTC.

The chain uses TRBV7-9 and TRBJ1-4; 9 bases align to TRBD1. The length of the CDR3 is 15 residues. V gave up 4 bases and J gave up 7 bases; unmatched junction bases: 7. Per germline, CDR1 SEHNR and CDR2 FQNEAQ (reference sequence). The CDR3 DNA sequence: TGTGCCAGCAGCTCCTGGGACAGGGAGGGTGAAAAACTGTTTTTT. Translated: CASSSWDREGEKLFF. Full variable domain (outside the CDR3, taken from reference TRBV7-9 and TRBJ1-4): DTGVSQNPRHKITKRGQNVTFRCDPISEHNRLYWYRQTLGQGPEFLTYFQNEAQLEKSRLLSDRFSAERPKGSFSTLEIQRTEQGDSAMYLCASSSWDREGEKLFFGSGTQLSVL.

About this clone: The sample contains more than one DNA sequence encoding this CDR3. The J gene is TRBJ2-7, the V gene TRBV5-6; 8 positions match TRBD2. V gave up 0 bases and J gave up 2 bases; unmatched junction bases: 1. Germline-derived CDR1 and CDR2 are SGHDT and YYEEEE. The CDR3 totals 14 residues. This CDR3 reads CASSLGLATYEQYF. The CDR3 DNA reads as TGTGCCAGCAGCTTGGGACTAGCGACCTACGAGCAGTACTTC.

J is TRBJ2-7 and V is TRBV21-1. TRBV21-1 is an annotated pseudogene. The CDR3 contains 11 residues. CDR3 residues: CASSKAGQQYF. Here the CDR3 DNA reads TGTGCCAGCAGCAAAGCTGGTCAGCAGTACTTC.

The chain carries TRBV28 and TRBJ2-7, with D perhaps matching TRBD1 (6 bases). Trimming removed 8 bases at V and 2 bases at J, with 13 bases between. Per the germline V gene, CDR1 is MDHEN and CDR2 is SYDVKM. The CDR3 contains 13 residues. The CDR3 region is CASGQGPTYEQYF. The CDR3 region has the DNA TGTGCCAGCGGTCAGGGGCCAACCTACGAGCAGTACTTC.

The chain employs TRBV18 and TRBJ2-3; TRBD2 aligns across 13 bases. This CDR3 spans 15 amino acids. Germline V gene sequence: CDR1 KGHSH, CDR2 LQKENI. The V gene end was trimmed by 8 bases and the J gene end by 4 bases; junction bases not matched to a gene: 6. The CDR3 loop reads CASKQGLAGADTQYF. In nucleotides, the CDR3 is TGTGCCAGCAAACAAGGACTAGCGGGAGCAGATACGCAGTATTTT. The whole variable domain, remainder taken from reference TRBV18 and TRBJ2-3, is NAGVMQNPRHLVRRRGQEARLRCSPMKGHSHVYWYRQLPEEGLKFMVYLQKENIIDESGMPKERFSAEFPKEGPSILRIQQVVRGDSAAYFCASKQGLAGADTQYFGPGTRLTVL.

The gene calls are TRBV18 and TRBJ2-5, with 10 bases identical to TRBD1. Germline assignment: CDR1 KGHSH and CDR2 LQKENI. V shed 4 bases, J shed 5 bases, and the junction held 4 bases outside the gene matches. This CDR3 contains 14 residues. The DNA for the CDR3 is TGTGCCAGCTCACTGGACAGGGGGTTGGAGACCCAGTACTTC. As protein: CASSLDRGLETQYF.

For this clone: Different DNA sequences within this sample yield the same CDR3. V is TRBV19 and J is TRBJ1-1, with a weak D call TRBD1 (6 bases). The V and J ends lost 3 bases and 0 bases respectively, with 8 bases between them. The CDR3 loop spans 14 amino acids. Per germline, CDR1 LNHDA and CDR2 SQIVND (reference sequence). The CDR3 sequence: CASSIQGLNTEAFF. The CDR3 DNA sequence: TGTGCCAGTAGTATCCAGGGGTTGAACACTGAAGCTTTCTTT.

The chain employs TRBV5-6 and TRBJ2-7, with TRBD2 matching 10 bases. The CDR3 runs 16 residues. V gave up 0 bases and J gave up 6 bases; unmatched junction bases: 9. From germline, CDR1 is SGHDT and CDR2 YYEEEE. In DNA form, the CDR3 reads TGTGCCAGCAGCTTGGTGGCTAGCGGGAGCCCCTTCGAGCAGTACTTC. Its protein product is CASSLVASGSPFEQYF.

This clone was seen just once. This sequence joins TRBV15 and TRBJ1-5, with a weak D call TRBD1 (5 bases). CDR1 and CDR2 from the germline V gene are LNHNV and YYDKDF (reference sequence). Trimming pared 7 bases from V and 0 bases from J, leaving 19 bases between. This CDR3 is 17 amino acids long. Here the CDR3 DNA reads TGTGCCACCAAGCCGGGGGGTTTGGTGGATAGCAATCAGCCCCAGCATTTT. This encodes CATKPGGLVDSNQPQHF.

Comment on this clone: The sample contains more than one DNA sequence encoding this CDR3. V gene TRBV5-1 combines with J gene TRBJ2-1; unclear D gene. Between the trimmed V and J ends, which lost 0 bases and 8 bases, there was a span of 9 bases. The CDR3 runs to 13 residues. Germline-derived CDR1 and CDR2 are SGHRS and YFSETQ. This chain's CDR3 is CASSLGLGDEQFF. The CDR3, as DNA: TGCGCCAGCAGCTTGGGATTGGGCGATGAGCAGTTCTTC.

The chain combines TRBV11-2 with TRBJ2-7; 13 bases are a match to TRBD2. V lost 5 bases, J lost 3 bases, and 13 bases stayed unmatched. CDR1 and CDR2 (germline): SGHAT, FQNNGV. The CDR3 extends over 18 amino acids. The CDR3 spells CASSAPGLAGFSLYEQYF. Here the CDR3 DNA reads TGTGCCAGCAGCGCGCCGGGACTAGCGGGATTTTCTCTCTACGAGCAGTACTTC.